The following is a T cell receptor beta chain sequence with its context. Its matching antigen is unknown. TCRdb called the RT-PCR reads again in MiXCR, with one record for every CDR3 protein. The sample has under 800,000 distinct CDR3 sequences, about 14% seen once. These data come from a study of response to subunit inactivated influenza vaccine. Overall study results and limits: Only a handful of new T cells, the authors suggested, are recruited with each seasonal influenza vaccination.

V lost 5 bases to trimming and J lost 5 bases, with 19 bases between them. The CDR3 extends over 16 amino acids. Germline V CDR1 and CDR2: MDHEN, SYDVKM. The receptor was derived from a man in his fifties who received an inactivated influenza vaccine. This sample comprised PBMCs from blood, obtained roughly 15 days before vaccination. V gene TRBV28 combines with J gene TRBJ2-4; the D gene is possibly TRBD1 (6 bases). The CDR3 nucleotides are TGTGCCAGCAGTCTACGGCTAGCAGGGGCCGAAAACATTCAGTACTTC. Amino acid sequence: CASSLRLAGAENIQYF.